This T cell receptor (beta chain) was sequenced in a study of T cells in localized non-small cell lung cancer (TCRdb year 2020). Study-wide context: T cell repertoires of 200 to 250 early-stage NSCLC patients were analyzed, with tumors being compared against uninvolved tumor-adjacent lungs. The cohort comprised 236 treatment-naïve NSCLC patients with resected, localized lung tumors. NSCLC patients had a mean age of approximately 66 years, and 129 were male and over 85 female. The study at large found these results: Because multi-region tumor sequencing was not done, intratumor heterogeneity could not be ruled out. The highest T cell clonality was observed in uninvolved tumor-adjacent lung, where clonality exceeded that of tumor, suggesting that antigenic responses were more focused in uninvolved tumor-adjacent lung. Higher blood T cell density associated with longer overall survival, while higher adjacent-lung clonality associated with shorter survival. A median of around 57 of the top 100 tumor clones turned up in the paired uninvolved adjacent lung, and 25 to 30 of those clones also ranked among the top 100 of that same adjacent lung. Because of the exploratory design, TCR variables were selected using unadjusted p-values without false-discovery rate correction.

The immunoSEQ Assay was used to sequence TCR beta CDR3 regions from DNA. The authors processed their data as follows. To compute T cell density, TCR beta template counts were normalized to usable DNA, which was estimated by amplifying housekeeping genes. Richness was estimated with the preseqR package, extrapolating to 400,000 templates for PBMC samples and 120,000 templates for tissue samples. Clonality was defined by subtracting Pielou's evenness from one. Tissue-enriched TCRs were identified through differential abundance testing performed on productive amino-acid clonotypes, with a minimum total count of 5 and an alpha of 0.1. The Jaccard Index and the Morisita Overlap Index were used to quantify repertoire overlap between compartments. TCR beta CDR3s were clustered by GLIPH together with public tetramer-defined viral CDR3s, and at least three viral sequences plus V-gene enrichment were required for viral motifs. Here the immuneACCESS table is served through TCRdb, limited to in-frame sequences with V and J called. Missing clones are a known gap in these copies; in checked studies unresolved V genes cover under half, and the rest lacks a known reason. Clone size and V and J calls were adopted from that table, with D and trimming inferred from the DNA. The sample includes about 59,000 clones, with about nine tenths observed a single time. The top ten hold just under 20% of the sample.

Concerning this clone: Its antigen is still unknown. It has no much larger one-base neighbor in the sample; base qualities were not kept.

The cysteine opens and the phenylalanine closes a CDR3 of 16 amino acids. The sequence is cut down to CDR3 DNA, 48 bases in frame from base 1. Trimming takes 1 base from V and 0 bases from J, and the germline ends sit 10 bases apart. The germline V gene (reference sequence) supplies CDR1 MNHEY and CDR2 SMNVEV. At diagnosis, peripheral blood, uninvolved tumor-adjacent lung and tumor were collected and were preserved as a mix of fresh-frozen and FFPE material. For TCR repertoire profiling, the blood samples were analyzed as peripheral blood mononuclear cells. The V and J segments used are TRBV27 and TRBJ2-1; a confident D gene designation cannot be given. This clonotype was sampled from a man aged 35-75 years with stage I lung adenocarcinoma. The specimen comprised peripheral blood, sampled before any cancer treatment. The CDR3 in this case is CASSLFKGDSYNEQFF. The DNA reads TGTGCCAGCAGTTTATTCAAAGGAGACTCCTACAATGAGCAGTTCTTC.